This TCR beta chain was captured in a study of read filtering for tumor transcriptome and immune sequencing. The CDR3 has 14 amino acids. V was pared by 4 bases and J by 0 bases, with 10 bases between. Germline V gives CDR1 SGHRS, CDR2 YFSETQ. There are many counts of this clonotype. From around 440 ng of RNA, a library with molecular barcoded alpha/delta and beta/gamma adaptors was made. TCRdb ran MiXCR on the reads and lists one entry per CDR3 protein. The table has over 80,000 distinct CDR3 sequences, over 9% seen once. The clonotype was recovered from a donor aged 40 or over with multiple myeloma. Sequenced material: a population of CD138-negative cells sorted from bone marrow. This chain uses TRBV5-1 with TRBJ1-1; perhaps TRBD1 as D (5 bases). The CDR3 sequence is CASSPTDLNTEAFF. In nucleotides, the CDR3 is TGCGCCAGCAGCCCGACAGACCTGAACACTGAAGCTTTCTTT.